What follows describes a single TCR beta chain. These data come from a study of T cell clones after liver transplantation. Generated by immunoSEQ multiplex PCR, the TCRdb table keeps only in-frame clones and is missing some. The sample contains tens of thousands of clones, about 73% of which appear only once. Germline V gene sequence: CDR1 SGHRS, CDR2 YFSETQ. This CDR3 has 15 amino acids. Trimming took 1 base from V and 3 from J, leaving 12 bases between them. This chain links TRBV5-1 with TRBJ2-3, with a tentative D call TRBD2 (5 bases). The sample was CD4+ T cells from blood, taken at the approximately 15-month timepoint. The sequence was collected from a human patient who received a liver transplant. Some of these T cells may belong to the graft donor. The CDR3 DNA reads TGCGCCAGCAGCTTGTCTAGCAGGCGGACAGATACGCAGTATTTT. Encoded protein: CASSLSSRRTDTQYF.